These 5 T cell receptor beta chains were sequenced from one sample in a study of blood T cell repertoires in COVID-19. Sequencing was performed with immunoSEQ multiplex PCR; in TCRdb, only in-frame clones are kept and a portion is missing. The repertoire holds roughly 400,000 clones, with about 90% as singletons. Material: PBMCs or T cells enriched from blood (not recorded which). These receptors were obtained from a man younger than 35 who had recovered from COVID-19.

This sequence joins TRBV18 and TRBJ2-1; possible D gene TRBD1, 5 bases. The germline V gene encodes CDR1 KGHSH and CDR2 LQKENI. V was pared by 4 bases and J by 2 bases, with 18 bases between. This CDR3 region has 17 residues. CDR3 in DNA: TGTGCCAGCTCACGATTGGGGCCAGATCGCCCCTACAATGAGCAGTTCTTC. Its translation is CASSRLGPDRPYNEQFF.

The rearrangement joins TRBV4-1 to TRBJ1-1; TRBD1 matches 8 bases. Germline-derived CDR1 and CDR2 are MGHRA and YSYEKL. CDR3 length: 14 amino acids. Unmatched junction bases numbered 4, after V lost 3 bases and J lost 4 bases. CDR3 coding DNA: TGCGCCAGCAGCCACCCAGGGGGCCGCACTGAAGCTTTCTTT. Its protein is CASSHPGGRTEAFF.

A few counts support this clone. V gene TRBV3-1 (or the pseudogene TRBV3-2) combines with J gene TRBJ1-2; tentatively, D is TRBD1 (5 bases). V gave up 0 bases and J gave up 8 bases, with 13 bases separating them. Per germline, CDR1 LGHDT and CDR2 YNNKEL (reference sequence). This CDR3 contains 14 residues. CDR3 DNA: TGTGCCAGCAGCCAAGATTTGACAGCAGGCGGCTACACCTTC. Translation: CASSQDLTAGGYTF.

V is TRBV6-5 and J is TRBJ1-5, with D perhaps matching TRBD1 (5 bases). This CDR3 comprises 13 residues. Germline V gene sequence: CDR1 MNHEY, CDR2 SVGAGI. V was clipped by 0 bases and J by 7 bases, with 7 bases between them. The CDR3 bases are TGTGCCAGCAGTTACTCGGAGGGGCAGCCCCAGCATTTT. Translating gives CASSYSEGQPQHF.

A word on this clone: This specimen includes other DNA sequences encoding the same CDR3. This sequence joins TRBV2 and TRBJ1-5; D remains ambiguous. CDR3 size: 14 residues. Trimming took 7 bases from V and 3 from J, leaving 13 bases between them. The germline gives CDR1 SNHLY, CDR2 FYNNEI. CDR3 nucleotide sequence: TGTGCCAGCACTTCGGGAAGGGTCAATCAGCCCCAGCATTTT. It codes for CASTSGRVNQPQHF.